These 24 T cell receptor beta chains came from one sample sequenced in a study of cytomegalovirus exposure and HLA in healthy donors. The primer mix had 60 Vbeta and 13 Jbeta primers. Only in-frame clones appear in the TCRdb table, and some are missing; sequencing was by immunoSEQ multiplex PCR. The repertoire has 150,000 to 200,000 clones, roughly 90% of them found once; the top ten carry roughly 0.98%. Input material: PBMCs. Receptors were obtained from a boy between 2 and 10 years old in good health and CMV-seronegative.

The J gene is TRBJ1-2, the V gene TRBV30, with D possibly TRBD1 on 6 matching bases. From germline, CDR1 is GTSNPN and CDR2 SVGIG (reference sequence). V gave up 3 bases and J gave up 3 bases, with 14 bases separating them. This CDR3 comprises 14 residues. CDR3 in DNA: TGTGCCTGGAGGGGGAGGGGGGCATACTATGGCTACACCTTC. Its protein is CAWRGRGAYYGYTF.

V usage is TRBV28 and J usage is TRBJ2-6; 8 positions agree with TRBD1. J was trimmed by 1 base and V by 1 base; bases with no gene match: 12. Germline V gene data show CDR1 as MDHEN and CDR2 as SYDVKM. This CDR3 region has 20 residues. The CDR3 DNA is TGTGCCAGCAGTTTATTAGGGACAGGTTTAATGGCTTCTGGGGCCAACGTCCTGACTTTC. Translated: CASSLLGTGLMASGANVLTF.

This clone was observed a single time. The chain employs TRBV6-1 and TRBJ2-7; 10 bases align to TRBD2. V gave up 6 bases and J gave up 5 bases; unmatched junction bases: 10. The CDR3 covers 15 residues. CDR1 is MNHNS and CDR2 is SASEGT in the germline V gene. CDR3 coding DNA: TGTGCCAGCAGGGGTGCACTAGCGGGAAGAAACGAGCAGTACTTC. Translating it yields CASRGALAGRNEQYF.

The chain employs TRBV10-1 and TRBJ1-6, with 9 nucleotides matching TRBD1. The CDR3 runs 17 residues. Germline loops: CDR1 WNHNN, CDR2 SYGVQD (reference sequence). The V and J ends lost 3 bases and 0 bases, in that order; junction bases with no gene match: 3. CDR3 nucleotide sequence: TGCGCCAGCAGTGATGACAGGGGGAACTCCTATAATTCACCCCTCCACTTT. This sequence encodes CASSDDRGNSYNSPLHF.

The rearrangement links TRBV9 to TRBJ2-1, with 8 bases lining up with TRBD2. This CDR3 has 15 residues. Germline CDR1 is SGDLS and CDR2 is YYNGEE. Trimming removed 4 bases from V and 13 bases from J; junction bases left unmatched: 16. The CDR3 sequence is CASSSSRWRSGGQFF. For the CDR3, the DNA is TGTGCCAGCAGCTCCTCCAGGTGGCGGAGCGGGGGTCAGTTCTTC.

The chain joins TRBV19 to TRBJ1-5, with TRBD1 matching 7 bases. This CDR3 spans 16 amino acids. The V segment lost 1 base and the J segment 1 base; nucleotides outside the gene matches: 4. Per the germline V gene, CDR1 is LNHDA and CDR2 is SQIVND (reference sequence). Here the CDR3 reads CASSIGPGGSNQPQHF. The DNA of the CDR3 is TGTGCCAGTAGTATAGGGCCAGGGGGGAGCAATCAGCCCCAGCATTTT.

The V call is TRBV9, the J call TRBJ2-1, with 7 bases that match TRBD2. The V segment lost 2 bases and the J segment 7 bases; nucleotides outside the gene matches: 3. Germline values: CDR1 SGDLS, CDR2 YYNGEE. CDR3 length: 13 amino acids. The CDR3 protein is CASSVWGGNEQFF. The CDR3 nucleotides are TGTGCCAGCAGCGTTTGGGGGGGGAATGAGCAGTTCTTC.

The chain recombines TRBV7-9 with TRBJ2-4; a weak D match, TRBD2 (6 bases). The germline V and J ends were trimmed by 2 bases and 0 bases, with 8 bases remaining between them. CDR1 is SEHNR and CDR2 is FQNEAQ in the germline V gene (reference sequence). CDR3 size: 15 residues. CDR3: CASSLPGLAKNIQYF. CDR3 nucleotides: TGTGCCAGCAGCTTACCGGGACTAGCCAAAAACATTCAGTACTTC.

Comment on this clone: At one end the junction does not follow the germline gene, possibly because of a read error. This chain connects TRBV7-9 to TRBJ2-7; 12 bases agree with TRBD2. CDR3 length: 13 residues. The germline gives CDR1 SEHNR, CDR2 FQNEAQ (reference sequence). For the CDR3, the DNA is TGTTCCAGCAGCCCAGGACTAGCGGGATTGAAGTACTTC. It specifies CSSSPGLAGLKYF.

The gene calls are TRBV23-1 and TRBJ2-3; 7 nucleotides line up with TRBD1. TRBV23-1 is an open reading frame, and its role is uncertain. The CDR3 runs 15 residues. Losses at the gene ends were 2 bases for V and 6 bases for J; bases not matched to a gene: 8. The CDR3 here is CASSQIPTGWDTQYF. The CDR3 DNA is TGCGCCAGCAGTCAAATCCCGACAGGGTGGGATACGCAGTATTTT.

This CDR3 is CASSSRQETQYF. CDR3 coding DNA: TGTGCCAGCAGCTCGCGCCAAGAGACCCAGTACTTC. The V gene is TRBV7-9, the J gene TRBJ2-5; D is unresolved. Germline CDR1 reads SEHNR; CDR2 reads FQNEAQ (reference sequence). Between the trimmed V and J ends, which lost 4 bases and 1 base, there was a span of 4 bases. This CDR3 has 12 amino acids.

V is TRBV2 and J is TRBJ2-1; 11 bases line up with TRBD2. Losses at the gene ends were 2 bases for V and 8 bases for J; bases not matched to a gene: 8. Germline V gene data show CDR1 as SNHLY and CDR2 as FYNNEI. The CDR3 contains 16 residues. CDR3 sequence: CASSETSGSRTDEQFF. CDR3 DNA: TGTGCCAGCAGTGAAACTAGCGGGAGCCGCACGGATGAGCAGTTCTTC.

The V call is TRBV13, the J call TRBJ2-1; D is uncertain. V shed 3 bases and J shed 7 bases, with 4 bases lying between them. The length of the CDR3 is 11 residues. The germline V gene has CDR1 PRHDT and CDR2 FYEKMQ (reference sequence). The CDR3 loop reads CASSFRNEQFF. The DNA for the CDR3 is TGTGCCAGCAGCTTCAGGAATGAGCAGTTCTTC.

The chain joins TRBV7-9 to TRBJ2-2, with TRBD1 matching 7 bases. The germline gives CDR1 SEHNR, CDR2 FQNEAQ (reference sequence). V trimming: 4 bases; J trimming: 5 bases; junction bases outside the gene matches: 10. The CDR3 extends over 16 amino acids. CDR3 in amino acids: CASSSPGQFVTGELFF. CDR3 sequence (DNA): TGTGCCAGCAGCTCCCCGGGACAGTTCGTAACCGGGGAGCTGTTTTTT.

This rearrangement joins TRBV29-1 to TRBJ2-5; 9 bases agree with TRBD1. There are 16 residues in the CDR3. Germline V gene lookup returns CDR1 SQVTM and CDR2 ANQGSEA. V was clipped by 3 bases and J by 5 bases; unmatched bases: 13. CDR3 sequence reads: CSVEGELSGQGETQYF. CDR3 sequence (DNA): TGCAGCGTTGAGGGGGAGCTTTCGGGACAGGGCGAGACCCAGTACTTC.

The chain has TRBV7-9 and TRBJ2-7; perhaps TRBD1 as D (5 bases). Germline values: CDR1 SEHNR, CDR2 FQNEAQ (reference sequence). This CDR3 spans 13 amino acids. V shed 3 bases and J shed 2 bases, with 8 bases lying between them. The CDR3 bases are TGTGCCAGCAGCTTCCAGGGCGCCTACGAGCAGTACTTC. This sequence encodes CASSFQGAYEQYF.

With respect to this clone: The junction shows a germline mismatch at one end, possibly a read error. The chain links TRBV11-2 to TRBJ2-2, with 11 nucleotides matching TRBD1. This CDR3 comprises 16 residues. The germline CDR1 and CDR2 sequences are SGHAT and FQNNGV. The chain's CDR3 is CASSSGQGANTGELFF. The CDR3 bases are TGTGCCAGCAGCTCCGGACAGGGGGCGAATACCGGGGAGCTGTTTTTT.

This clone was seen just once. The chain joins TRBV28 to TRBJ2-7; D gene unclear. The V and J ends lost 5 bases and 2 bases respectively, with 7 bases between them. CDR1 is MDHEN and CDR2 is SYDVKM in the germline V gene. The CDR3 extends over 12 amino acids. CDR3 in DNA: TGTGCCAGCAGTCCCCTCGCCTACGAGCAGTACTTC. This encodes CASSPLAYEQYF. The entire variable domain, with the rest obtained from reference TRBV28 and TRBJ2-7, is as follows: DVKVTQSSRYLVKRTGEKVFLECVQDMDHENMFWYRQDPGLGLRLIYFSYDVKMKEKGDIPEGYSVSREKKERFSLILESASTNQTSMYLCASSPLAYEQYFGPGTRLTVT.

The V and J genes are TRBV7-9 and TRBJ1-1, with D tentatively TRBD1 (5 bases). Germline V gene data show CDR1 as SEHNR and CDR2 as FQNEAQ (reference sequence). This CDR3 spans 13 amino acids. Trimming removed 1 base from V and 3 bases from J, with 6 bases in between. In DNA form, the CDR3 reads TGTGCCAGCAGCTTAGAAGGGGACACTGAAGCTTTCTTT. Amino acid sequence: CASSLEGDTEAFF.

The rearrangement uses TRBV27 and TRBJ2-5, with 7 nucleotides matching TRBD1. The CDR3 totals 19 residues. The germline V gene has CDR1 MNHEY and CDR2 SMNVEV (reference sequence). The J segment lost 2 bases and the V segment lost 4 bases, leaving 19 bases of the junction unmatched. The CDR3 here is CASSSLISQRQGGQETQYF. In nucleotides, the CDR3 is TGTGCCAGCAGTTCTCTTATATCCCAACGACAGGGCGGGCAAGAGACCCAGTACTTC.

CDR3 DNA: TGTGCCAGCAGCCCTGGGACAGGGGTTGAAGCTTTCTTT. This translates into CASSPGTGVEAFF. The chain recombines TRBV7-8 with TRBJ1-1, with TRBD1 matching over 10 bases. Looked up from germline, CDR1 is SGHVS and CDR2 is FQNEAQ. The CDR3 is 13 residues long. V lost 5 bases, J lost 7 bases, and 4 bases stayed unmatched.

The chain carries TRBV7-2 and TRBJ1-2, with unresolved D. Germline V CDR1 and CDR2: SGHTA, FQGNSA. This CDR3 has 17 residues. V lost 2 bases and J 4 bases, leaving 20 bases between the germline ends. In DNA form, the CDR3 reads TGTGCCAGCAGCTTAATACGCGGAAGTCTTCACTCCTATGGCTACACCTTC. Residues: CASSLIRGSLHSYGYTF.

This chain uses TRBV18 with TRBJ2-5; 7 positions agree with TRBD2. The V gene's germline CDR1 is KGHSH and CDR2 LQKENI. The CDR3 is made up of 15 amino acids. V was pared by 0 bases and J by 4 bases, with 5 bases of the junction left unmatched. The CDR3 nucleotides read TGTGCCAGCTCACCACCGTCGGGGAGGGGAGAGACCCAGTACTTC. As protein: CASSPPSGRGETQYF.

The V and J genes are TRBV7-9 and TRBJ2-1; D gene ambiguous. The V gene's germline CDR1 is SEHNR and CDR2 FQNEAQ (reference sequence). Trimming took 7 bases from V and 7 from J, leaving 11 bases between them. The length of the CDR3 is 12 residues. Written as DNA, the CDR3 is TGTGCCAGCAACAGAAACCAAAATGAGCAGTTCTTC. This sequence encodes CASNRNQNEQFF.